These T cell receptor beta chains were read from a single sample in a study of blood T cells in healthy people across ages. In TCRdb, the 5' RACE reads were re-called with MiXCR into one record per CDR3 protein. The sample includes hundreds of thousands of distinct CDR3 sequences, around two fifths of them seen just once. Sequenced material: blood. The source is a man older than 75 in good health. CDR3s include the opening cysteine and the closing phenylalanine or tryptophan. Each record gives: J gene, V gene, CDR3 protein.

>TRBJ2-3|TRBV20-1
CSAIRGQVGLDTQYF
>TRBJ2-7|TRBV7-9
CASSTLRASYEQYF
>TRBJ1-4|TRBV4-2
CASSQGSTAGNEKLFF
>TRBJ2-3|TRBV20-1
CSARDIAGDTEAFFGQGTTDTQYF
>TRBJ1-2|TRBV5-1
CASSRGQNYGYTF
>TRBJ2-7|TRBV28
CASGHNYEQYF
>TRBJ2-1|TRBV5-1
CANNLGRGAYNEQFF
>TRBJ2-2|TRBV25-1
CASSEGTTGWWTGELFF
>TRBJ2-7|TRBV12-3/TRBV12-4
CASSSSGLPYEQYF
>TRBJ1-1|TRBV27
CASSLLNMNTEAFF
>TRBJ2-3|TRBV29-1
CSVPRQGTDTQYF
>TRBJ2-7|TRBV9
CASSVAGGDSYEQYF
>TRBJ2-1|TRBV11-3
CASSPRRGGDNEQFF
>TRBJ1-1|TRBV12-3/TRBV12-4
CASSLVGEAFF
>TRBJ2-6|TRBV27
CASSPRYGTSRGGANVLTF
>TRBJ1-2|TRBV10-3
CAISVEEDYGYTF
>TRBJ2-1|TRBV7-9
CASSFAEGSNEQFF
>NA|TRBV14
CASSQAGGGQGLAYEQYF
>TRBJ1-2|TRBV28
CASSSGTAPNYGYTF
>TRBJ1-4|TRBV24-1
CATSDLPSSDATNEKLFF
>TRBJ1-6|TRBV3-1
CASSQNSPLHF
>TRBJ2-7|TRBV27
CASSTPRTGSSYEQYF
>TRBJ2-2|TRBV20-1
CSANPVRGLSDTGELFF
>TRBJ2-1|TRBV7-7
CASSPWGAGDNEQFF
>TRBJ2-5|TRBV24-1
CATSDIPAGVGYNEQYF
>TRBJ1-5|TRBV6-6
CASQDRVGNQPQHF
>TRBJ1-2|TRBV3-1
CASSQDTYRAGYTF
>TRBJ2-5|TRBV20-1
CSARVRRGETQYF
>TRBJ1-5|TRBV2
CASSDGRHNQPQHF
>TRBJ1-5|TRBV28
CASRRTGPSPQHF
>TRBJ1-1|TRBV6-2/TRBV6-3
CASSFLSTASEAFF
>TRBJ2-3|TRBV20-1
CSAVPIQGPTDTQYF
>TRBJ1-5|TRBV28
CASSRDSIGQPQHF
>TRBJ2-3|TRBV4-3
CASSQEQGGPGTQYF
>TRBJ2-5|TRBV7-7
CASSAYGTTKQETQYF
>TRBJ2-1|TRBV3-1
CASSPGLAGAKPEQFF
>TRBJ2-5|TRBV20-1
CSAPISGGQETQYF
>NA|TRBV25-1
CASSRQGQGETQYF
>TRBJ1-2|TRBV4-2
CASSDGQGRGYGYTF
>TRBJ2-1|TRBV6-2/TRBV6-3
CASSYPGRDNEQFF
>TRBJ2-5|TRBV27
CASWGPGVFGTQYF
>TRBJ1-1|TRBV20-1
CSARDTGVPNTEAFF
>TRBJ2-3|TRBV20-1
CSHLRETYTDTQYF
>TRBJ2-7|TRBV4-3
CASSQDSGRERVYGQYF
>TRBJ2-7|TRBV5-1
CASSLGTTIYEQYF
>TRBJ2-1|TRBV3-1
CASSHYSRENNEQFF
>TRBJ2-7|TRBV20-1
CSARGTSGSGTEQYF
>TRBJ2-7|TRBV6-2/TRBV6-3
CASSYFLGTGSDEQYF
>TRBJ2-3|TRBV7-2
CASSMRTDTQYF
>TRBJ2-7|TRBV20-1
CSARSATGTLYEQYF
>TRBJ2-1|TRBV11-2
CASSLQGRIAYNEQFF
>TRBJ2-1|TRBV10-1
CASQRDRADNEQFF